This TCR beta chain was captured in a study of blood T cell repertoires in COVID-19. Study-level background: Both acute and convalescent COVID-19 samples were obtained from the United States, Italy and Spain. Sample material is recorded as cDNA or gDNA derived from T cells, B-cell-depleted T cells, or PBMCs.

V was trimmed by 7 bases and J by 7 bases, leaving 8 bases between them. Germline values: CDR1 KGHDR, CDR2 SFDVKD. The CDR3 loop spans 11 amino acids. As originally analysed: Reference gene primer amplification gave nucleated cell count estimates. Using immunoSEQ multiplex PCR, the repertoire was profiled, and TCRdb retains in-frame clones only, with some absent. V, J and clone size are those of that table, while D and trimming were read from the DNA. The sample contains around 37,000 clones, about nine tenths of which appear only once. This receptor was identified in a middle-aged man with active or convalescent COVID-19. The rearrangement uses TRBV24-1 and TRBJ2-3; D possibly corresponds to TRBD1 (6 bases). Sample: peripheral blood. In DNA, the CDR3 is TGTGCCACCAGACAGGGACATACGCAGTATTTT. Its translation is CATRQGHTQYF.